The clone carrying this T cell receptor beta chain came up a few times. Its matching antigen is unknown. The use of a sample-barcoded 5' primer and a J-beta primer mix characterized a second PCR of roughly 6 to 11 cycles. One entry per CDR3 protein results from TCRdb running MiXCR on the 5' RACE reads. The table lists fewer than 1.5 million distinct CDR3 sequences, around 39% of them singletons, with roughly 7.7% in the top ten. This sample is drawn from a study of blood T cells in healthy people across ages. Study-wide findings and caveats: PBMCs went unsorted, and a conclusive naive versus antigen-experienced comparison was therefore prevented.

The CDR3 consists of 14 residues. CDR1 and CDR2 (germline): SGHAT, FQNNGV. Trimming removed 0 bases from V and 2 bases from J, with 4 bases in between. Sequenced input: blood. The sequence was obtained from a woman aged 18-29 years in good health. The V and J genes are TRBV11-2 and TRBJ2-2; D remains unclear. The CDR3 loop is CASSLDLNTGELFF. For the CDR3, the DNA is TGTGCCAGCAGCTTAGACCTAAACACCGGGGAGCTGTTTTTT.